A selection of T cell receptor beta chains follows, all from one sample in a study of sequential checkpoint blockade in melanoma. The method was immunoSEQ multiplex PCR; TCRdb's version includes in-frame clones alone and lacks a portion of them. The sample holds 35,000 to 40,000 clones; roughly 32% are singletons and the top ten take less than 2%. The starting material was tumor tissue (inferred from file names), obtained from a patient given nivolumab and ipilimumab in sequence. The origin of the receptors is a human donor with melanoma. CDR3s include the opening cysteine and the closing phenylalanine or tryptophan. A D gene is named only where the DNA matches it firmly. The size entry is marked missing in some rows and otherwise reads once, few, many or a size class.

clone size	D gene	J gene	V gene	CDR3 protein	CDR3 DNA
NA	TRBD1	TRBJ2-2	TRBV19	CASSIDKMDRGRTGELFF	TGTGCCAGTAGTATAGATAAGATGGACAGGGGGAGGACCGGGGAGCTGTTTTTT
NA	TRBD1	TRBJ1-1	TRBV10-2	CASRDRENTEAFF	TGCGCCAGTAGGGACAGGGAGAACACTGAAGCTTTCTTT
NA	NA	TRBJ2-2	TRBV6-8	CAIPDRSNTGELFF	TGTGCCATCCCTGACAGGTCGAACACCGGGGAGCTGTTTTTT
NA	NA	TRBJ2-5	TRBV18	CASSPRGEETQYF	TGTGCCAGCTCACCACGGGGGGAAGAGACCCAGTACTTC
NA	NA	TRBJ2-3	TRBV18	CASSPRGAEGTDTQYF	TGTGCCAGCTCACCACGAGGGGCGGAGGGCACAGATACGCAGTATTTT
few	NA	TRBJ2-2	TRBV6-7	CASSKTHGGGSLGTGELFF	TGTGCCAGCAGCAAAACGCACGGAGGGGGGTCCCTGGGCACCGGGGAGCTGTTTTTT
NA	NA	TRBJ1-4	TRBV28	CASSRPLGQGEKLFF	TGTGCCAGCAGCCGCCCCCTGGGCCAAGGAGAAAAACTGTTTTTT
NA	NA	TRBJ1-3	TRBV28	CASSLRPSSGNTIYF	TGTGCCAGCAGTTTACGGCCGTCCTCTGGAAACACCATATATTTT
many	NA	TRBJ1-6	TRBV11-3	CASTNLQGSYNSPLHF	TGTGCCAGCACCAATCTTCAGGGATCCTATAATTCACCCCTCCACTTT
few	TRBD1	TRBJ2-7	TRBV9	CASSPGQVPEEQYF	TGTGCCAGCAGCCCAGGACAGGTACCAGAGGAGCAGTACTTC
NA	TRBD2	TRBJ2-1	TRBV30	CAWSVGTTHNEQFF	TGTGCCTGGAGTGTGGGGACTACCCACAATGAGCAGTTCTTC
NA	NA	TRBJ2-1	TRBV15	CATSTRLVLSREQFF	TGTGCCACCAGCACCCGACTAGTCTTGTCTCGTGAGCAGTTCTTC
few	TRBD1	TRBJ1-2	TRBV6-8	CASSLGQGDGYTF	TGTGCCAGCAGTTTAGGACAGGGGGATGGCTACACCTTC
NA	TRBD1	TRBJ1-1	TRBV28	CASSAGTASHTEAFF	TGTGCCAGCAGTGCCGGGACAGCCTCGCACACTGAAGCTTTCTTT
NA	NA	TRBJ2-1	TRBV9	CASSVDSSLYNEQFF	TGTGCCAGCAGCGTAGACAGCTCTCTTTACAATGAGCAGTTCTTC
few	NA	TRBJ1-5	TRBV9	CASSVGSGQPQHF	TGTGCCAGCAGCGTAGGATCGGGTCAGCCCCAGCATTTT
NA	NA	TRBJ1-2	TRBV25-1	CASSGYGDRYGYTF	TGTGCCAGCAGTGGTTACGGGGATCGCTATGGCTACACCTTC
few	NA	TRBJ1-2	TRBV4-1	CASSQVFGPLLYGYTF	TGCGCCAGCAGCCAGGTATTTGGGCCCCTCTTATATGGCTACACCTTC
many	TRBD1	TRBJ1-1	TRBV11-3	CASRQGVNVDTEAFF	TGTGCCAGCAGGCAGGGGGTTAATGTTGACACTGAAGCTTTCTTT
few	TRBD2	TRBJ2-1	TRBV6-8	CASSPTGTSGENEQFF	TGTGCCAGCAGCCCAACCGGGACTAGCGGGGAGAATGAGCAGTTCTTC
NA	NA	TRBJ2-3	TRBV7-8	CASSINRDTSTDTQYF	TGTGCCAGCAGTATTAACAGGGATACTAGCACAGATACGCAGTATTTT
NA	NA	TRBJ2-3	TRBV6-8	CASSPPPRTASTDTQYF	TGTGCCAGCAGTCCACCCCCACGGACAGCTAGCACAGATACGCAGTATTTT
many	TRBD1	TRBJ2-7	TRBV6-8	CASCKRDRGYEQYF	TGTGCCAGCTGTAAACGGGACAGGGGCTACGAGCAGTACTTC
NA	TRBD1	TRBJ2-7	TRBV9	CASSVAGDRPSAYEQYF	TGTGCCAGCAGCGTAGCAGGGGACAGACCGTCGGCCTACGAGCAGTACTTC
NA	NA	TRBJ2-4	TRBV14	CASSPDSYSKNIQYF	TGTGCCAGCAGCCCCGACTCCTATTCCAAAAACATTCAGTACTTC
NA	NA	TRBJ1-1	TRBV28	CASSSHLSGGTEAFF	TGTGCCAGCAGTTCACATCTTAGCGGGGGCACTGAAGCTTTCTTT
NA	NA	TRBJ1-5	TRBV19	CAKDRYSNQPQHF	TGTGCCAAAGACAGGTATAGCAATCAGCCCCAGCATTTT
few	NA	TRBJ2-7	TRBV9	CASTAPGMGLYEQYF	TGTGCCAGCACCGCACCAGGGATGGGATTATACGAGCAGTACTTC
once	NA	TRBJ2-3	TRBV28	CASRPRLRTDTQYF	TGTGCCAGCAGGCCGAGACTCCGCACAGATACGCAGTATTTT
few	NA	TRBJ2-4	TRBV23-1	CASSTGTLLAKNIQYF	TGCGCCAGCAGCACCGGGACTCTCCTAGCCAAAAACATTCAGTACTTC
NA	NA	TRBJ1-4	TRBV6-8	CAHFSGDEKLFF	TGTGCCCATTTTTCTGGCGACGAAAAACTGTTTTTT
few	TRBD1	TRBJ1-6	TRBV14	CASSQSKGTGYSPLHF	TGTGCCAGCAGCCAATCCAAGGGGACAGGGTATTCACCCCTCCACTTT
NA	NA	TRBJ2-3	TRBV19	CASSMSEGVTDTQYF	TGTGCCAGTAGTATGTCCGAGGGGGTCACAGATACGCAGTATTTT
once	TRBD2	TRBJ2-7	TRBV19	CASSPGLSGEQYF	TGTGCCAGTAGTCCGGGACTATCGGGCGAGCAGTACTTC
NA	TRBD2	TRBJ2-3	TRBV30	CAWSVMGLGGDTQYF	TGTGCCTGGAGTGTCATGGGACTAGGGGGAGATACGCAGTATTTT
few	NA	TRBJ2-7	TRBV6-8	CAVSPFSGPSYEQYF	TGTGCCGTCAGCCCTTTTAGCGGACCCTCCTACGAGCAGTACTTC
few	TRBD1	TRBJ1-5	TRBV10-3	CAISELQGNQPQHF	TGTGCCATCAGTGAGCTACAGGGGAATCAGCCCCAGCATTTT
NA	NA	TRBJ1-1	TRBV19	CASKFANTEAFF	TGTGCCAGTAAGTTCGCGAACACTGAAGCTTTCTTT
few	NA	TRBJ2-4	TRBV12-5	CASTAISGPGNIQYF	TGTGCCTCCACGGCCATCTCGGGGCCGGGAAACATTCAGTACTTC
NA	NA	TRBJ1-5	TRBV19	CASSIGTRSNQPQHF	TGTGCCAGTAGTATTGGCACTCGAAGCAATCAGCCCCAGCATTTT
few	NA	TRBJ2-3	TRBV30	CAWRIGTTVRDTQYF	TGTGCCTGGAGAATCGGGACAACAGTAAGAGATACGCAGTATTTT
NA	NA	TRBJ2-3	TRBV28	CASSSQVAGSTDTQYF	TGTGCCAGCAGTTCCCAAGTGGCAGGTAGTACAGATACGCAGTATTTT